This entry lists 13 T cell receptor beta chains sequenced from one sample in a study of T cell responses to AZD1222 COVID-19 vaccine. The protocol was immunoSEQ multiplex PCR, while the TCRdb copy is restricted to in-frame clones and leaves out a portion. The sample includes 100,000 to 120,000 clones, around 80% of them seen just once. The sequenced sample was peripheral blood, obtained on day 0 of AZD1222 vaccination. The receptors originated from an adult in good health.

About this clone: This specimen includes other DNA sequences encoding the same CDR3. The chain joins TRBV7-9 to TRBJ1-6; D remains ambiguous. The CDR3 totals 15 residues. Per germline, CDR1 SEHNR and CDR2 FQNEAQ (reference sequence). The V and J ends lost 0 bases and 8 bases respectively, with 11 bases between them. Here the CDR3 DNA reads TGTGCCAGCAGCTTAGCGGCCGGCGGTCATTCACCCCTCCACTTT. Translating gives CASSLAAGGHSPLHF.

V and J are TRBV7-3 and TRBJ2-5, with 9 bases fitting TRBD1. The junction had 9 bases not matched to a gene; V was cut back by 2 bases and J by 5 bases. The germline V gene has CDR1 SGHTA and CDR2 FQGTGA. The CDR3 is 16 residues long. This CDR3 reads CASSLSAGTGKETQYF. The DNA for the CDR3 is TGTGCCAGCAGCTTATCCGCCGGGACAGGGAAGGAGACCCAGTACTTC. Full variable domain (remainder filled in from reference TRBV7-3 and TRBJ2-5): GAGVSQTPSNKVTEKGKYVELRCDPISGHTALYWYRQSLGQGPEFLIYFQGTGAADDSGLPNDRFFAVRPEGSVSTLKIQRTERGDSAVYLCASSLSAGTGKETQYFGPGTRLLVL.

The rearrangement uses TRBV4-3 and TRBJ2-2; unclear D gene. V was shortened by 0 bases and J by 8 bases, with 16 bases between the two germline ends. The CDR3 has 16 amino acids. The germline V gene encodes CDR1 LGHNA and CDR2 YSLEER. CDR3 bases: TGCGCCAGCAGCCAAGATCCCCTCTTAGTTGATGGGGAGCTGTTTTTT. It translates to CASSQDPLLVDGELFF.

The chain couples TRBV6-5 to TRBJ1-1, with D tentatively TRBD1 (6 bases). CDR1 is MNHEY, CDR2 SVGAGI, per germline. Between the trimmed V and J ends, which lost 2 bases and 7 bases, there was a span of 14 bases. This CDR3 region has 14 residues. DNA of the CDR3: TGTGCCAGCAGTTACAGGGGGGGGCCCCGTGAAGCTTTCTTT. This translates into CASSYRGGPREAFF.

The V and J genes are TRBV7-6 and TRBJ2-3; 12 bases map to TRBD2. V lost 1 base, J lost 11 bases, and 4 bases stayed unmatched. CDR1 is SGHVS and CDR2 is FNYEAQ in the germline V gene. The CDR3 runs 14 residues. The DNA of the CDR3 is TGTGCCAGCAGCTTAGAACCGACTAGCGGGGGGCAGTATTTT. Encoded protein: CASSLEPTSGGQYF. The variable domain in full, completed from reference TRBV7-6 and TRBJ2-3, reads GAGVSQSPRYKVTKRGQDVALRCDPISGHVSLYWYRQALGQGPEFLTYFNYEAQQDKSGLPNDRFSAERPEGSISTLTIQRTEQRDSAMYRCASSLEPTSGGQYFGPGTRLTVL.

CDR3 bases: TGTGCCAGCAGTTACTCGGACAGACCTAATTCACCCCTCCACTTT. Its protein product is CASSYSDRPNSPLHF. The rearrangement links TRBV6-2 or TRBV6-3 to TRBJ1-6, with D perhaps matching TRBD1 (6 bases). The germline V gene has CDR1 MNHEY and CDR2 SVGEGT. This CDR3 comprises 15 residues. V was clipped by 0 bases and J by 6 bases, with 9 bases between them.

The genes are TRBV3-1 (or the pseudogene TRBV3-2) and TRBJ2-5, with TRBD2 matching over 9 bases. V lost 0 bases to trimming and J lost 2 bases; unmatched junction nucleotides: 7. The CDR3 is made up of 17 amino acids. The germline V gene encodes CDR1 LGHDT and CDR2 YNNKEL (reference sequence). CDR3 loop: CASSQDSGSQFQETQYF. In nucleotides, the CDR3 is TGTGCCAGCAGCCAAGATAGCGGGAGTCAGTTTCAAGAGACCCAGTACTTC.

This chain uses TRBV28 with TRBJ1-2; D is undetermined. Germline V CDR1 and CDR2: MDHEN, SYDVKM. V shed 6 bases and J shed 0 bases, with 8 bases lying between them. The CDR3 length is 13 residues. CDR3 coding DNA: TGTGCCAGCAGCCGACTTACTAACTATGGCTACACCTTC. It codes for CASSRLTNYGYTF.

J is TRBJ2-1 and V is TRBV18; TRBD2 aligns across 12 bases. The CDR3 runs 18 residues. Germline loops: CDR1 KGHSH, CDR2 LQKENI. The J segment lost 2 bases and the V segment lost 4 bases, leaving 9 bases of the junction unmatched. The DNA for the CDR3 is TGTGCCAGCTCACGTCGACTAGCGGGAGAGGGGGCCTACAATGAGCAGTTCTTC. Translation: CASSRRLAGEGAYNEQFF. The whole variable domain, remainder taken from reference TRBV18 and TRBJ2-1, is NAGVMQNPRHLVRRRGQEARLRCSPMKGHSHVYWYRQLPEEGLKFMVYLQKENIIDESGMPKERFSAEFPKEGPSILRIQQVVRGDSAAYFCASSRRLAGEGAYNEQFFGPGTRLTVL.

DNA of the CDR3: TGTGCCAGCAGCGTACAGGGGCACTATGGCTACACCTTC. This encodes CASSVQGHYGYTF. The rearrangement uses TRBV9 and TRBJ1-2; maybe TRBD1 (6 bases). The V end lost 1 base, the J end lost 3 bases, and 7 bases lay between the germline ends. Germline lookup yields CDR1 SGDLS and CDR2 YYNGEE. The CDR3 has 13 residues.

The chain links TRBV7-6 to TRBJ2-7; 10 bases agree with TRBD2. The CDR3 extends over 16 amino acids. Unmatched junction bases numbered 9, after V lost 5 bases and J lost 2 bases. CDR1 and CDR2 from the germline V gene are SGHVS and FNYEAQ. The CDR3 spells CASSILGTSATYEQYF. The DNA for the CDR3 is TGTGCCAGCAGCATTCTCGGGACTAGCGCAACCTACGAGCAGTACTTC. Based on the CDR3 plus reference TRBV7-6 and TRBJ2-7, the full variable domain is GAGVSQSPRYKVTKRGQDVALRCDPISGHVSLYWYRQALGQGPEFLTYFNYEAQQDKSGLPNDRFSAERPEGSISTLTIQRTEQRDSAMYRCASSILGTSATYEQYFGPGTRLTVT.

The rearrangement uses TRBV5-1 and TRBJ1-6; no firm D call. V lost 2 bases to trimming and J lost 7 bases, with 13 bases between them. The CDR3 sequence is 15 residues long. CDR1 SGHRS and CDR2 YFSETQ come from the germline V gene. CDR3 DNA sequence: TGCGCCAGCAGCTTACAGACGGGGTTGAATTCACCCCTCCACTTT. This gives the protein CASSLQTGLNSPLHF.

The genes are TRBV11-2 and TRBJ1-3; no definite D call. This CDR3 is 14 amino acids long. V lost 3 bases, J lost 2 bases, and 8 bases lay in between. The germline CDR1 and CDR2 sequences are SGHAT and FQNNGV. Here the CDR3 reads CASSFRRAGNTIYF. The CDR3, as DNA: TGTGCCAGCAGCTTTCGGCGGGCTGGAAACACCATATATTTT.